The clone carrying this T cell receptor (beta chain) turned up a few times. These data come from a study of cytomegalovirus exposure and HLA in healthy donors. This CDR3 is 13 amino acids long. Germline CDR1 is ENHRY and CDR2 is SYGVKD. Trimming pared 7 bases from V and 4 bases from J, leaving 11 bases between. PCR was performed using 60 Vbeta and 13 Jbeta primers. Repertoires were generated with immunoSEQ multiplex PCR, while TCRdb's copy carries only in-frame clones and drops some. The repertoire holds approximately 160,000 clones, with 75% to 85% as singletons. The chain couples TRBV10-3 to TRBJ1-3; D gene unclear. The receptor was isolated from a girl aged 2-10 years in good health and CMV-seropositive. Source material: PBMCs. CDR3 protein: CAITGTVGNTIYF. Here the CDR3 DNA reads TGTGCCATCACGGGAACTGTAGGAAACACCATATATTTT.